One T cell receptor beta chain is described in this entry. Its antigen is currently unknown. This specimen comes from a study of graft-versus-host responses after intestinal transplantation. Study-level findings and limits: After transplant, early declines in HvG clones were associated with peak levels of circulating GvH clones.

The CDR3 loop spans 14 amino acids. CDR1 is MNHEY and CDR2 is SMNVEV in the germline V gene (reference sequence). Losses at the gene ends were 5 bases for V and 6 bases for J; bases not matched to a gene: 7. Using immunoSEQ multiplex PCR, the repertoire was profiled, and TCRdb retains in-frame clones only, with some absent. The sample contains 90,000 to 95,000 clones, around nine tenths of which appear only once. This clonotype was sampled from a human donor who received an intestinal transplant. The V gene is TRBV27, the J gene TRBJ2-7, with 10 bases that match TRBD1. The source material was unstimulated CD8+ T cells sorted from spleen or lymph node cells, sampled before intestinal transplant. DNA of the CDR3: TGTGCCAGCAGTCCGACAGGGGGCGCGGGCGAGCAGTACTTC. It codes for CASSPTGGAGEQYF.